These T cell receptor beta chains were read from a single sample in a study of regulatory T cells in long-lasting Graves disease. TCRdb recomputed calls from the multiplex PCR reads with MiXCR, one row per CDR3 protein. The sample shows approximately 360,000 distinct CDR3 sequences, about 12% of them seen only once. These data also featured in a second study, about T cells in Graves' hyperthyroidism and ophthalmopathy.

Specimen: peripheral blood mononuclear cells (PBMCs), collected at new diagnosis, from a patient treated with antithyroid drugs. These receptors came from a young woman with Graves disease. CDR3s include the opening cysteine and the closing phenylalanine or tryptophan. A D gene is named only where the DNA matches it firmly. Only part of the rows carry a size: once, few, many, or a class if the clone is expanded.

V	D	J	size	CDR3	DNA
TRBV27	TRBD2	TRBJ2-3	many	CASSWGGGADTQYF	TGTGCCAGCAGTTGGGGCGGGGGTGCAGATACGCAGTATTTT
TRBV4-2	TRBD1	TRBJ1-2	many	CASSQKDRGNYGYTF	TGTGCCAGCAGCCAAAAGGACAGGGGAAACTATGGCTACACCTTC
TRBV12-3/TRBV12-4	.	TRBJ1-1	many	CASSLNWGTEAFF	TGTGCCAGCAGTTTAAATTGGGGCACTGAAGCTTTCTTT
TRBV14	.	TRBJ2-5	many	CASSQDVRETQYF	TGTGCCAGCAGCCAAGATGTCAGGGAGACCCAGTACTTC
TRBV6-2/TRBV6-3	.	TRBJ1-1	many	CASTTWASGTEAFF	TGTGCCAGCACCACATGGGCGTCGGGCACTGAAGCTTTCTTT
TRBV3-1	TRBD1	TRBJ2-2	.	CASSLDDGTEYTGELFF	TGTGCCAGCAGCCTAGACGACGGGACAGAATACACCGGGGAGCTGTTTTTT
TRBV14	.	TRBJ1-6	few	CASSRRRSPLHF	TGTGCCAGCAGCCGACGACGATCACCCCTCCACTTT
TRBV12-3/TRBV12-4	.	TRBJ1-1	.	CASSYPGEAFF	TGTGCCAGCAGTTATCCGGGAGAAGCTTTCTTT
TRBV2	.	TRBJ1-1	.	CATPGGNTEAFF	TGTGCCACCCCGGGGGGGAACACTGAAGCTTTCTTT
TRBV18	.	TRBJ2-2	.	CASSPRTENTGELFF	TGTGCCAGCTCACCTCGGACTGAGAACACCGGGGAGCTGTTTTTT
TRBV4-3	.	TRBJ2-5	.	CASSQDRRAGETQYF	TGCGCCAGCAGCCAAGATCGTCGGGCAGGGGAGACCCAGTACTTC
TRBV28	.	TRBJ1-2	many	CASSLGRNYGYTF	TGTGCCAGCAGCTTGGGAAGAAATTATGGCTACACCTTC
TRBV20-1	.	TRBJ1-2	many	CSAPRGPGNYGYTF	TGCAGTGCCCCGAGAGGGCCCGGGAACTATGGCTACACCTTC
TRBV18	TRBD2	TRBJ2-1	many	CASRISSGSEQFF	TGTGCCAGCCGTATTTCTAGCGGCAGTGAGCAGTTCTTC
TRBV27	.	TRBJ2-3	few	CASHGSDNTQYF	TGTGCCAGCCACGGATCGGACAATACGCAGTATTTT
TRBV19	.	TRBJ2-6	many	CASSFQGLGTSGANVLTF	TGTGCCAGTAGTTTTCAGGGTTTAGGGACCTCTGGGGCCAACGTCCTGACTTTC
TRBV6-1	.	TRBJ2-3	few	CASSQSRRGDTQYF	TGTGCCAGCAGTCAATCACGCCGCGGTGATACGCAGTATTTT
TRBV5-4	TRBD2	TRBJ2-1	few	CAGAEGGRGNEQFF	TGTGCCGGTGCGGAGGGCGGGAGGGGCAATGAGCAGTTCTTC
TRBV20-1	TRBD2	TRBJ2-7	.	CSARALAGRGEQYF	TGCAGTGCTAGGGCACTAGCGGGCAGGGGCGAGCAGTACTTC
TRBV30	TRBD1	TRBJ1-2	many	CACSGQGDYGYTF	TGTGCCTGCTCAGGACAGGGCGACTATGGCTACACCTTC